These T cell receptor beta chains were read from a single sample in a study of identical twins. A single record per CDR3 protein comes from TCRdb applying MiXCR to the 5' RACE reads. The sample has about 210,000 distinct CDR3 sequences, approximately 9% seen once. Sequencing was done on a sample of memory (CD45RO+) T cells sorted from blood. Receptor source: a young woman in good health. CDR3s include the opening cysteine and the closing phenylalanine or tryptophan. A D gene is named only where the DNA matches it firmly. Clone size, where shown, is once, few, many, or a class for clones that have expanded.

d_call	v_call	j_call	clone_size	cdr3_nt	cdr3_aa
NA	TRBV27	TRBJ2-2	few	TGTGCCAGCAGTTTCACAGCCGGGACTGACACCGGGGAGCTGTTTTTT	CASSFTAGTDTGELFF
NA	TRBV5-1	TRBJ2-2	NA	TGCGCCAGCAGGGGTGGGAACACCGGGGAGCTGTTTTTT	CASRGGNTGELFF
NA	TRBV10-3	TRBJ2-7	few	TGTGCCATCAGTGGCGGGGTGTATTGGGAGCAGTACTTC	CAISGGVYWEQYF
TRBD1	TRBV7-6	TRBJ2-7	NA	TGTGCCAGCAGCGAACTGACAGGGGGGAATTACGAGCAGTACTTC	CASSELTGGNYEQYF
TRBD1	TRBV6-1	TRBJ2-5	few	TGTGCCAGCAGTGAAAGGGGGCAAGTGACCCAGTACTTC	CASSERGQVTQYF
NA	TRBV11-3	TRBJ2-7	few	TGTGCCAGCAGCTTAACCACCAGGGCTCTCGAGCAGTACTTC	CASSLTTRALEQYF
NA	TRBV29-1	TRBJ1-1	NA	TGCAGCGTTGATGGCCACCTGAACACTGAAGCTTTCTTT	CSVDGHLNTEAFF
NA	TRBV2	TRBJ2-7	NA	TGTGCCAGCAACCTCGGTTACGAGCAGTACTTC	CASNLGYEQYF
TRBD1	TRBV24-1	TRBJ2-7	many	TGTGCCACCAGTGATCCCCGACAGGGAGCAACCGAGCAGTACTTC	CATSDPRQGATEQYF
TRBD1	TRBV20-1	TRBJ1-2	many	TGCAGTGCTAGAGTAGGACAGGGAGGTTTGAAAGGCTACACCTTC	CSARVGQGGLKGYTF
TRBD1	TRBV10-1	TRBJ1-1	NA	TGCGCCAGCAGTGCCGGTTTAGGGGACAGTCTGCGGACTTTCTTT	CASSAGLGDSLRTFF
NA	TRBV9	TRBJ2-1	many	TGTGCCAGCAGCGTGGGTTACAATGAGCAGTTCTTC	CASSVGYNEQFF
NA	TRBV24-1	TRBJ2-3	many	TGTGCCACCAGTGATTCGCACCTGCTCACAGATACGCAGTATTTT	CATSDSHLLTDTQYF
NA	TRBV5-1	TRBJ1-1	few	TGCGCCAGCAGCCCCACGGCCGGGACAAGTGAAGCTTTCTTT	CASSPTAGTSEAFF
TRBD1	TRBV9	TRBJ2-1	NA	TGTGCCAGCAGCCAGGGGGCGCTTAATGAGCAGTTCTTC	CASSQGALNEQFF
TRBD1	TRBV5-1	TRBJ1-1	NA	TGCGCCAGCAGCGTGACAGGGGAAAACACTGAAGCTTTCTTT	CASSVTGENTEAFF
NA	TRBV7-9	TRBJ2-1	NA	TGTGCCAGCAGCTTCTCCGGTACTGAGCAGTTCTTC	CASSFSGTEQFF
TRBD1	TRBV5-1	TRBJ2-7	NA	TGCGCCAGCAGCTTGGCGACAGGGTTAAGCTCCTACGAGCAGTACTTC	CASSLATGLSSYEQYF
NA	TRBV20-1	TRBJ1-3	NA	TGCAGTGCTAGACCCCAGAGCTCTGGAAACACCATATATTTT	CSARPQSSGNTIYF
NA	TRBV20-1	TRBJ2-7	few	TGCAGTGCTCTCCCGGCAGGCAGAAATCACGAGCAGTACTTC	CSALPAGRNHEQYF
NA	TRBV4-3	TRBJ2-1	few	TGCGCCAGCAGCCAAGGACAGCGGCCGGAGTTCTTC	CASSQGQRPEFF
NA	TRBV21-1	TRBJ2-3	NA	TGTGCCAGCCCTGATACGCAGTATTTT	CASPDTQYF
TRBD1	TRBV20-1	TRBJ1-1	many	TGCAGTGCTGGGGACAGGGTTGACACTGAAGCTTTCTTT	CSAGDRVDTEAFF
NA	TRBV5-1	TRBJ2-7	NA	TGCGCCAGCAGTTCTACCAGGAGCGGGTCGGACGAGCAGTACTTC	CASSSTRSGSDEQYF
NA	TRBV5-1	TRBJ2-2	medium-sized	TGCGCCAGCAGGCCCGAACCGGGTTACCCCGGGGAGCTGTTTTTT	CASRPEPGYPGELFF
NA	TRBV6-5	TRBJ2-7	NA	TGTGCCAGCGGGTCGAGGGCCTACGAGCAGTACTTC	CASGSRAYEQYF
TRBD1	TRBV6-2/TRBV6-3	TRBJ1-5	once	TGTGCCAGCACGGCGGGACAGGGCAGCAATCAGCCCCAGCATTTT	CASTAGQGSNQPQHF
NA	TRBV11-2	TRBJ1-1	NA	TGTGCCAGCACCGGAGGGTCCCAAGCTTTCTTT	CASTGGSQAFF
TRBD1	TRBV25-1	TRBJ2-7	NA	TGTGCCAGCAGCTCCCTTGGGACAGGTACCTACGAGCAGTACTTC	CASSSLGTGTYEQYF
NA	TRBV6-1	TRBJ2-5	NA	TGTGCCAGCGGGGACCCTCGGAGGGAGACCCAGTACTTC	CASGDPRRETQYF
NA	TRBV6-2/TRBV6-3	TRBJ1-3	NA	TGTGTCGCTCGCGAGGGGAATGGAAACACCATATATTTT	CVAREGNGNTIYF
TRBD1	TRBV12-3/TRBV12-4	TRBJ1-1	many	TGTGCCAGCAGTTCGCGCCGGGACAGGGGGCTTGGAGCTTTCTTT	CASSSRRDRGLGAFF
NA	TRBV15	TRBJ1-1	few	TGTGCCACCAGCTCTAAAGGACCTGAAGCTTTCTTT	CATSSKGPEAFF
NA	TRBV2	TRBJ1-6	NA	TGTGCCAGCAGTGACGGGCAGTCACCCTATAATTCACCCCTCCACTTT	CASSDGQSPYNSPLHF